This TCR beta chain was captured in a study of response to subunit inactivated influenza vaccine. Findings of the study overall: Each seasonal influenza vaccination recruits few new T cells, the authors suggested.

The CDR3 loop spans 19 amino acids. Trimming pared 5 bases from V and 0 bases from J, leaving 23 bases between. Germline V CDR1 and CDR2: SGHNT, YENEEA. In its sample, this clonotype was seen many times. Its antigen is unidentified. MiXCR, applied by TCRdb to the RT-PCR reads, yields one record per CDR3 protein. The data show 400,000 to 650,000 distinct CDR3 sequences, approximately 7.7% seen once. The specimen was PBMCs from blood, collected approximately 25 months after vaccination. This chain joins TRBV11-3 and TRBJ2-4, with D possibly TRBD1 on 6 matching bases. This TCR was recovered from a man between 50 and 69 years old who received an inactivated influenza vaccine. The CDR3 spells CASSPNHPGQTIAKNIQYF. The CDR3 DNA sequence: TGTGCCAGCAGCCCAAACCACCCTGGACAGACTATAGCCAAAAACATTCAGTACTTC.